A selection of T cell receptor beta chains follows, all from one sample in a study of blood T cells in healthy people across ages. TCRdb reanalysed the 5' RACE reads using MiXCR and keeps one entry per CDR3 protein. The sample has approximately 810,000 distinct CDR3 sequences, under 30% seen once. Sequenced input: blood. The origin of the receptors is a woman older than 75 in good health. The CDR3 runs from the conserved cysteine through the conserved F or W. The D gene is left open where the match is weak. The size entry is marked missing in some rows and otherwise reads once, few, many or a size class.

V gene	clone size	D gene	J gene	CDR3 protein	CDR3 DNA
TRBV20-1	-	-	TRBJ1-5	CSARTTNQPQHF	TGCAGTGCGAGGACAACAAATCAGCCCCAGCATTTT
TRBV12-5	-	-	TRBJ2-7	CASGLAREQYF	TGTGCTAGTGGTTTGGCACGCGAGCAGTACTTC
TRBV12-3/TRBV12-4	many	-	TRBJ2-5	CASTLLQGQETQYF	TGTGCCAGCACCCTTCTACAGGGTCAAGAGACCCAGTACTTC
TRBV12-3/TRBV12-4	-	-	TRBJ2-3	CASSFSGVRPDAEYF	TGTGCCAGCAGTTTTTCTGGAGTGAGACCAGATGCGGAGTATTTT
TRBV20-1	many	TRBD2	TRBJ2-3	CSASGGYIDTQYF	TGCAGTGCCTCGGGGGGGTATATAGATACGCAGTATTTT
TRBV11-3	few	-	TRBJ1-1	CASSLAGAQNTEAFF	TGTGCCAGCAGCTTAGCAGGGGCGCAGAACACTGAAGCTTTCTTT
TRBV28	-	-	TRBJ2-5	CASSFWAGQETQYF	TGTGCCAGCAGTTTCTGGGCAGGGCAAGAGACCCAGTACTTC
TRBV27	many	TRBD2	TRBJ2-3	CASSTALAGLTTDTQYF	TGTGCCAGCAGTACCGCGTTAGCGGGGCTTACCACAGATACGCAGTATTTT
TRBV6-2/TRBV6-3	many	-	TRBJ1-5	CASSYTRGSNQPQHF	TGTGCCAGCAGTTACACAAGGGGGTCTAATCAGCCCCAGCATTTT
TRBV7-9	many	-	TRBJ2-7	CASSSPFSGYSYEQYF	TGTGCCAGCAGCTCCCCCTTTTCGGGGTACTCCTACGAGCAGTACTTC
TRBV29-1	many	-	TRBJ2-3	CSVGVRGGRADTQYF	TGCAGCGTTGGGGTAAGGGGGGGCCGTGCAGATACGCAGTATTTT
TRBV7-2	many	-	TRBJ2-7	CASSRARSYEQYF	TGTGCCAGCAGTCGCGCCAGGAGCTACGAGCAGTACTTC
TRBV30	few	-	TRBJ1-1	CACQFGRNTEAFF	TGTGCCTGCCAATTCGGCAGGAACACTGAAGCTTTCTTT
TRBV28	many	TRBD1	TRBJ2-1	CASSLWSGTGGWNEQFF	TGTGCCAGCAGTCTCTGGTCCGGGACAGGGGGTTGGAATGAGCAGTTCTTC
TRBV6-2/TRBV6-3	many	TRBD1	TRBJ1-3	CASSHAGQASSGNTIYF	TGTGCCAGCAGTCACGCCGGACAGGCCAGCTCTGGAAACACCATATATTTT
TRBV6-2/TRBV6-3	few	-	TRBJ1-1	CASSYSAGRLNTEAFF	TGTGCCAGCAGTTACAGCGCAGGACGGCTGAACACTGAAGCTTTCTTT
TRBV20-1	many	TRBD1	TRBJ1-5	CSYRDRANQPQHF	TGCAGTTACCGAGACAGGGCCAATCAGCCCCAGCATTTT
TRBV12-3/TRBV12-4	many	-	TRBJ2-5	CASSRDFLKETQYF	TGTGCCAGCAGCCGCGACTTTCTTAAAGAGACCCAGTACTTC
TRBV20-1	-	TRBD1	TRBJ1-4	CSAPDRATNEKLFF	TGCAGTGCGCCAGACAGGGCAACTAATGAAAAACTGTTTTTT